This T cell receptor (beta chain) was sequenced during a study of persistence of HIV-infected CD4 T cells. On the study more broadly: Median time on suppressive ART was over six years.

An overlapping HIV-1 Gag peptide pool stimulated these cells at about 0.94 ug/peptide/mL. CD40L/CD69 double-negative CD45RO-high memory CD4+ T cells were collected. CD4+ T cell counts exceeded 400 cells/uL; CMV serology was positive. The CDR3 runs to 16 residues. The V gene's germline CDR1 is LGHDT and CDR2 YNNKEL (reference sequence). The ends were cut back, 0 bases at V and 0 bases at J, with 9 bases in the middle. Sequencing used immunoSEQ version 4 in survey mode. Method: immunoSEQ multiplex PCR; TCRdb's copy keeps in-frame clones and lacks some. Of 35,000 to 45,000 clones detected, 85% appear once; the ten largest clones hold 5% to 6.5%. Comments on this clone: What it recognizes is unknown.

The source material was cultured CD4+ T cells from PBMCs, sampled from a patient who received antiretroviral therapy. This receptor was taken from an adult with HIV. The donor label of this sample is uncertain. The J gene is TRBJ1-5, the V gene TRBV3-1 (or the pseudogene TRBV3-2); D unresolved. CDR3 coding DNA: TGTGCCAGCAGCCAAGATGTGCCGAATAGCAATCAGCCCCAGCATTTT. Its protein product is CASSQDVPNSNQPQHF.